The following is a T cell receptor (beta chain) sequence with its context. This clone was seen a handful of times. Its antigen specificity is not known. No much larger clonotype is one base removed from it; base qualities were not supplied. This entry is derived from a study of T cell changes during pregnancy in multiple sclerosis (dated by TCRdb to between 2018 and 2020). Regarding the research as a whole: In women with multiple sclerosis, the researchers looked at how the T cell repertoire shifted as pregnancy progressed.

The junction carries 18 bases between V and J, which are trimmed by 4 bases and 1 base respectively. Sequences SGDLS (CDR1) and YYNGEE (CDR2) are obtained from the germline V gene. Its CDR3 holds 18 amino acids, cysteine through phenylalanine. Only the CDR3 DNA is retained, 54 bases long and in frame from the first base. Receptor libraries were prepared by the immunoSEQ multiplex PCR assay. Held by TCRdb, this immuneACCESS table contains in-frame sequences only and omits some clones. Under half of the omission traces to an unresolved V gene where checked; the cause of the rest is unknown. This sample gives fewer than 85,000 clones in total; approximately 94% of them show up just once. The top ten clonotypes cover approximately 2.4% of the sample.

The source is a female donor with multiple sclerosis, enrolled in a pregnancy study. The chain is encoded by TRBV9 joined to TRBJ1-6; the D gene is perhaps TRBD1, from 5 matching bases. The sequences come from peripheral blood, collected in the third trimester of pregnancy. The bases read TGTGCCAGCAGCTCCAGGGAGGGTAGAGGGTCCTATAATTCACCCCTCCACTTT. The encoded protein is CASSSREGRGSYNSPLHF.